The 30 T cell receptor beta chains reported below all come from one sample, sequenced in a study of blood T cell repertoires in COVID-19. The table came from immunoSEQ multiplex PCR; TCRdb's copy has only in-frame clones and leaves some out. The sample lists about 70,000 clones; about 82% were seen once. Sequenced: peripheral blood. The receptors here all came from an older woman with acute or convalescent COVID-19.

The genes are TRBV18 and TRBJ2-1; weak D call: TRBD2 (6 bases). The germline V and J ends were trimmed by 5 bases and 9 bases, with 11 bases remaining between them. The CDR3 spans 12 residues. Germline V CDR1 and CDR2: KGHSH, LQKENI. CDR3 nucleotide sequence: TGTGCCAGCTCATTTAGCGGAGGTGAGCAGTTCTTC. Protein sequence: CASSFSGGEQFF.

V gene TRBV6-5 combines with J gene TRBJ1-1; possible D gene TRBD1, 6 bases. This CDR3 comprises 16 residues. V lost 2 bases and J 0 bases, leaving 13 bases between the germline ends. The V gene's germline CDR1 is MNHEY and CDR2 SVGAGI. DNA for the CDR3: TGTGCCAGCAGTTACGACGACCCAGGGGTGAACACTGAAGCTTTCTTT. The encoded protein is CASSYDDPGVNTEAFF.

This clone was seen a handful of times. This chain connects TRBV28 to TRBJ2-7, with D possibly being TRBD1 (6 bases). Germline assignment: CDR1 MDHEN and CDR2 SYDVKM. The germline V and J ends were trimmed by 2 bases and 5 bases, with 13 bases remaining between them. This CDR3 spans 14 amino acids. Here the CDR3 DNA reads TGTGCCAGCAGTTTAAACAGGGTACGGGACGAGCAGTACTTC. Its protein is CASSLNRVRDEQYF.

CDR3 coding DNA: TGCAGCGTTCAGGGGTTCACTGAAGCTTTCTTT. Protein: CSVQGFTEAFF. The V gene is TRBV29-1, the J gene TRBJ1-1; D perhaps matches TRBD1 (6 bases). The length of the CDR3 is 11 residues. V lost 5 bases, J lost 4 bases, and 8 bases lay in between. Germline CDR1 SQVTM, CDR2 ANQGSEA.

The chain joins TRBV27 to TRBJ2-4; 7 positions agree with TRBD1. V lost 5 bases to trimming and J lost 12 bases; unmatched junction nucleotides: 10. Germline lookup yields CDR1 MNHEY and CDR2 SMNVEV (reference sequence). This CDR3 is 13 amino acids long. CDR3 sequence: CASSPKGARHQYF. The CDR3 DNA follows: TGTGCCAGCAGTCCCAAGGGGGCCAGGCATCAGTACTTC.

V usage is TRBV28 and J usage is TRBJ1-5; D uncertain. CDR1 is MDHEN, CDR2 SYDVKM, per germline. This CDR3 has 15 amino acids. The V and J ends lost 4 bases and 6 bases respectively, with 16 bases between them. CDR3 sequence: CASSSPETGGQPQHF. The CDR3 nucleotides are TGTGCCAGCAGTTCCCCCGAGACGGGTGGTCAGCCCCAGCATTTT.

This clone was detected a few times. V and J are TRBV5-6 and TRBJ1-1; D is possibly TRBD1 (6 bases). CDR1 is SGHDT, CDR2 YYEEEE, per germline. CDR3 length: 14 amino acids. The V gene lost 4 bases and the J gene lost 4 bases, with 14 bases spanning the gap. Written as DNA, the CDR3 is TGTGCCAGCAGCCTACAGGGTATTGGCACTGAAGCTTTCTTT. It translates to CASSLQGIGTEAFF.

The chain carries TRBV30 and TRBJ1-4, with TRBD1 identical over 10 bases. The V gene's germline CDR1 is GTSNPN and CDR2 SVGIG (reference sequence). The CDR3 contains 14 residues. V dropped 4 bases and J dropped 11; count of bases not matched to a gene: 10. The CDR3 sequence is CAWTPGTGVEKLFF. CDR3 DNA: TGTGCCTGGACTCCCGGGACAGGGGTTGAGAAACTGTTTTTT.

V is TRBV5-1 and J is TRBJ2-7; weak D call: TRBD1 (6 bases). This CDR3 spans 15 amino acids. Germline lookup yields CDR1 SGHRS and CDR2 YFSETQ. The V end lost 4 bases, the J end lost 0 bases, and 14 bases lay between the germline ends. The CDR3 DNA sequence: TGCGCCAGCAGCCCGTCGACAGGTCTCTCCTACGAGCAGTACTTC. Translating gives CASSPSTGLSYEQYF.

This chain joins TRBV7-9 and TRBJ1-5; possibly TRBD1 for D (5 bases). The CDR3 length is 15 residues. The V gene lost 3 bases and the J gene lost 0 bases, with 9 bases spanning the gap. In germline, CDR1 is SEHNR, CDR2 FQNEAQ (reference sequence). CDR3 loop: CASSLGRYSNQPQHF. The CDR3 bases are TGTGCCAGCAGCTTGGGGCGGTATAGCAATCAGCCCCAGCATTTT.

The J gene is TRBJ1-2, the V gene TRBV7-2; D gene uncertain. The V gene lost 8 bases and the J gene lost 4 bases, with 11 bases spanning the gap. This CDR3 region has 12 residues. The germline CDR1 and CDR2 sequences are SGHTA and FQGNSA. As DNA, the CDR3 is TGTGCCAGCCACCCGGCGGGCTATGGCTACACCTTC. Translated: CASHPAGYGYTF.

The J gene is TRBJ2-2, the V gene TRBV7-3; 7 bases are a match to TRBD1. The germline gives CDR1 SGHTA, CDR2 FQGTGA. The V segment lost 4 bases and the J segment 1 base; nucleotides outside the gene matches: 6. The CDR3 totals 16 residues. The CDR3: CASSSQPGGNTGELFF. Written as DNA, the CDR3 is TGTGCCAGCAGCTCCCAGCCAGGGGGGAACACCGGGGAGCTGTTTTTT.

This clone was counted only a few times. Other DNA sequences in this specimen translate into the identical CDR3. V is TRBV19 and J is TRBJ1-1; 7 bases are a match to TRBD1. Germline assignment: CDR1 LNHDA and CDR2 SQIVND (reference sequence). The CDR3 is 14 residues long. J lost 0 bases, V lost 3 bases, and 1 base had no gene match. CDR3 DNA sequence: TGTGCCAGTAGTATCGGGACAGTGAACACTGAAGCTTTCTTT. Protein sequence: CASSIGTVNTEAFF.

J is TRBJ1-3 and V is TRBV29-1; maybe TRBD1 (6 bases). V shed 7 bases and J shed 4 bases, with 11 bases lying between them. The germline V gene has CDR1 SQVTM and CDR2 ANQGSEA. CDR3 length: 12 residues. CDR3 protein: CSARTAGNTIYF. The CDR3 bases are TGCAGCGCTAGGACAGCGGGAAACACCATATATTTT.

The gene calls are TRBV5-1 and TRBJ2-5, with 10 bases lining up with TRBD1. Trimming took 2 bases from V and 7 from J; bases not matched to a gene: 5. Germline assignment: CDR1 SGHRS and CDR2 YFSETQ. The CDR3 is 14 amino acids. CDR3 DNA: TGCGCCAGCAGCTTCGGACAGGGGGGTGCGACCCAGTACTTC. This sequence encodes CASSFGQGGATQYF.

The rearrangement links TRBV5-1 to TRBJ2-3, with D maybe TRBD1 (5 bases). V gave up 7 bases and J gave up 1 base, with 16 bases separating them. CDR1 is SGHRS and CDR2 is YFSETQ in the germline V gene. This CDR3 has 15 amino acids. The CDR3 protein is CASGTRVLGTDTQYF. CDR3 coding DNA: TGCGCCAGCGGCACCAGGGTGTTAGGCACAGATACGCAGTATTTT.

CDR3 residues: CASSSTGAGYYGYTF. The CDR3 coding sequence is TGTGCCAGCAGTAGTACAGGGGCGGGGTACTATGGCTACACCTTC. The chain employs TRBV28 and TRBJ1-2; 7 bases map to TRBD1. This CDR3 is 15 amino acids long. Germline V gives CDR1 MDHEN, CDR2 SYDVKM. Unmatched junction bases numbered 9, after V lost 5 bases and J lost 3 bases.

V usage is TRBV2 and J usage is TRBJ2-2; D gene unclear. The CDR3 spans 16 residues. CDR1 and CDR2 from the germline V gene are SNHLY and FYNNEI. Trimming took off 2 bases at V and 0 bases at J, with 10 bases between the two ends. CDR3 bases: TGTGCCAGCAGTGAACTGCAGTTCGCGAACACCGGGGAGCTGTTTTTT. It is translated as CASSELQFANTGELFF. The full variable domain, its missing parts supplied by reference TRBV2 and TRBJ2-2, is EPEVTQTPSHQVTQMGQEVILRCVPISNHLYFYWYRQILGQKVEFLVSFYNNEISEKSEIFDDQFSVERPDGSNFTLKIRSTKLEDSAMYFCASSELQFANTGELFFGEGSRLTVL.

The rearrangement joins TRBV29-1 to TRBJ1-1; tentative D call: TRBD1 (5 bases). Trimming removed 2 bases at V and 5 bases at J, with 15 bases between. In germline, CDR1 is SQVTM, CDR2 ANQGSEA. CDR3 size: 14 residues. CDR3 sequence (DNA): TGCAGCGTTGAATGGGGAATGGAGGGGACTGAAGCTTTCTTT. Translation: CSVEWGMEGTEAFF.

The chain carries TRBV5-1 and TRBJ1-1; D remains ambiguous. The CDR3 spans 14 residues. V lost 3 bases to trimming and J lost 11 bases, with 20 bases between them. CDR1 and CDR2 (germline): SGHRS, YFSETQ. CDR3 in DNA: TGCGCCAGCAGCTCGGATGATGCCGCCCTGAGGGCTTTCTTT. Its translation: CASSSDDAALRAFF.

The chain couples TRBV9 to TRBJ1-1; weak D call: TRBD1 (6 bases). The CDR3 covers 15 residues. Trimming cost V 2 bases and J 0 bases, with 11 bases left between them. Germline V CDR1 and CDR2: SGDLS, YYNGEE. This chain's CDR3 is CASSVRQDMNTEAFF. CDR3 bases: TGTGCCAGCAGCGTGAGACAGGACATGAACACTGAAGCTTTCTTT.

The V and J genes are TRBV3-1 (or the pseudogene TRBV3-2) and TRBJ1-1; 8 bases align to TRBD1. Germline V lookup: CDR1 LGHDT, CDR2 YNNKEL (reference sequence). This CDR3 comprises 16 residues. V trimming: 0 bases; J trimming: 0 bases; junction bases outside the gene matches: 3. Here the CDR3 DNA reads TGTGCCAGCAGCCAAGACAGGGGGCAAATGAACACTGAAGCTTTCTTT. It translates to CASSQDRGQMNTEAFF.

This clone was seen once. The genes are TRBV2 and TRBJ2-7; D possibly corresponds to TRBD1 (5 bases). CDR3 length equals 17 residues. Germline lookup yields CDR1 SNHLY and CDR2 FYNNEI. V lost 0 bases and J lost 3, with 18 bases in between. CDR3 loop: CASSEAPPGRALYEQYF. The DNA of the CDR3 is TGTGCCAGCAGTGAAGCCCCGCCCGGCAGGGCCCTCTACGAGCAGTACTTC. The entire variable domain, with the rest obtained from reference TRBV2 and TRBJ2-7, is as follows: EPEVTQTPSHQVTQMGQEVILRCVPISNHLYFYWYRQILGQKVEFLVSFYNNEISEKSEIFDDQFSVERPDGSNFTLKIRSTKLEDSAMYFCASSEAPPGRALYEQYFGPGTRLTVT.

This rearrangement joins TRBV11-2 to TRBJ2-5; 11 bases line up with TRBD1. Germline values: CDR1 SGHAT, CDR2 FQNNGV. The CDR3 runs 16 residues. V was pared by 3 bases and J by 4 bases, with 7 bases of the junction left unmatched. Here the CDR3 DNA reads TGTGCCAGCAGCTTCGGGGGGACAGGGGGTATAGAGACCCAGTACTTC. Translated, it gives CASSFGGTGGIETQYF. The variable domain in full, completed from reference TRBV11-2 and TRBJ2-5, reads EAGVAQSPRYKIIEKRQSVAFWCNPISGHATLYWYQQILGQGPKLLIQFQNNGVVDDSQLPKDRFSAERLKGVDSTLKIQPAKLEDSAVYLCASSFGGTGGIETQYFGPGTRLLVL.

The chain joins TRBV28 to TRBJ2-3; D call uncertain. V lost 0 bases, J lost 5 bases, and 9 bases lay in between. Per the germline V gene, CDR1 is MDHEN and CDR2 is SYDVKM. This CDR3 is built from 14 residues. Written as DNA, the CDR3 is TGTGCCAGCAGTTTATGGAGTGGGCGAGATACGCAGTATTTT. Amino acid sequence: CASSLWSGRDTQYF.

The rearrangement joins TRBV19 to TRBJ2-2, with D maybe TRBD2 (5 bases). V lost 3 bases, J lost 5 bases, and 13 bases lay in between. The germline CDR1 and CDR2 sequences are LNHDA and SQIVND (reference sequence). This CDR3 spans 15 amino acids. Here the CDR3 DNA reads TGTGCCAGTAGTATCCGGACTTCCTCGACCGGGGAGCTGTTTTTT. It encodes CASSIRTSSTGELFF. The whole variable domain, remainder taken from reference TRBV19 and TRBJ2-2, is DGGITQSPKYLFRKEGQNVTLSCEQNLNHDAMYWYRQDPGQGLRLIYYSQIVNDFQKGDIAEGYSVSREKKESFPLTVTSAQKNPTAFYLCASSIRTSSTGELFFGEGSRLTVL.

The sample holds a few counts of this clone. The V call is TRBV6-4, the J call TRBJ1-1; D not resolved. Trimming shortened V by 0 bases and J by 4 bases, and 6 bases separated the two germline ends. The germline gives CDR1 MRHNA, CDR2 SNTAGT. The CDR3 has 13 amino acids. The CDR3 region has the DNA TGTGCCAGCAGTGACTCCAGCGGCACTGAAGCTTTCTTT. This codes for CASSDSSGTEAFF.

The V and J genes are TRBV5-1 and TRBJ1-2, with D possibly matching TRBD1 (6 bases). V gave up 2 bases and J gave up 6 bases, with 11 bases separating them. Per germline, CDR1 SGHRS and CDR2 YFSETQ. The length of the CDR3 is 13 residues. CDR3 residues: CASSLQGLDGYTF. CDR3 coding DNA: TGCGCCAGCAGCTTACAGGGTCTCGATGGCTACACCTTC.

J is TRBJ1-3 and V is TRBV30; unclear D gene. This CDR3 has 13 residues. Germline lookup yields CDR1 GTSNPN and CDR2 SVGIG (reference sequence). Trimming stripped 2 bases from V and 0 bases from J, with 5 bases between. DNA of the CDR3: TGTGCCTGGAGTTCCATCTCTGGAAACACCATATATTTT. Amino acid sequence: CAWSSISGNTIYF.

V usage is TRBV6-1 and J usage is TRBJ1-1; D is undetermined. V was clipped by 0 bases and J by 5 bases, with 16 bases between them. CDR3 length: 16 residues. CDR1 and CDR2 (germline): MNHNS, SASEGT. The CDR3 protein is CASSEAGSAGGTEAFF. As DNA, the CDR3 is TGTGCCAGCAGTGAAGCGGGGAGTGCAGGTGGGACTGAAGCTTTCTTT.